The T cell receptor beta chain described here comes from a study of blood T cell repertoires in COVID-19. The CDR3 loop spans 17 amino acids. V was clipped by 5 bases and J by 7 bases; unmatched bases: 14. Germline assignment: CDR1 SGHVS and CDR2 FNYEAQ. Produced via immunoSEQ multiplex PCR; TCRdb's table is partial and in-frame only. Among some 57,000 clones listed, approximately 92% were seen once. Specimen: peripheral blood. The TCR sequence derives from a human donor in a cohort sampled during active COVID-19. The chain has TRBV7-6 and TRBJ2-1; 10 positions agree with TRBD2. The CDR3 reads CASSVYGVSGGGNEQFF. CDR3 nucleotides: TGTGCCAGCAGCGTGTACGGAGTCAGCGGGGGGGGTAATGAGCAGTTCTTC. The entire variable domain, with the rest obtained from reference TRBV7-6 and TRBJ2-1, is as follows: GAGVSQSPRYKVTKRGQDVALRCDPISGHVSLYWYRQALGQGPEFLTYFNYEAQQDKSGLPNDRFSAERPEGSISTLTIQRTEQRDSAMYRCASSVYGVSGGGNEQFFGPGTRLTVL.